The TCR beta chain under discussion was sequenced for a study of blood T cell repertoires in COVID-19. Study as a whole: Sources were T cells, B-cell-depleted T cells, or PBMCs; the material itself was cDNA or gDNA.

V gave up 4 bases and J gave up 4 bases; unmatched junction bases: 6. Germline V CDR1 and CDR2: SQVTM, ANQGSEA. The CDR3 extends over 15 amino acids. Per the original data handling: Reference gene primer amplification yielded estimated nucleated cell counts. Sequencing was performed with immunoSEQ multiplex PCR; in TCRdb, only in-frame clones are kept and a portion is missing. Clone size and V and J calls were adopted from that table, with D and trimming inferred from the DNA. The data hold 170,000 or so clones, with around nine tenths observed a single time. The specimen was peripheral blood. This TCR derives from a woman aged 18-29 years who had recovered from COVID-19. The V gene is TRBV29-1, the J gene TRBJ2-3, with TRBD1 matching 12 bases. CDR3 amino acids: CSVGGTGGIPDTQYF. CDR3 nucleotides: TGCAGCGTTGGAGGGACAGGGGGCATCCCAGATACGCAGTATTTT.